The rows below give T cell receptor beta chains drawn from one sample of a study of shared clonotypes between healthy human individuals. The assay was immunoSEQ multiplex PCR, and TCRdb's table has in-frame clones only and misses some. The sample holds about 650,000 clones, roughly 95% seen once. Sample: naive CD8+ T cells sorted from blood. The receptors come from a woman aged 25-40 years in good health. Both conserved end residues are part of each CDR3. The D gene is left open where the match is weak. The size entry is marked missing in some rows and otherwise reads once, few, many or a size class.

clone size,D gene,J gene,V gene,CDR3 DNA,CDR3 protein
NA,NA,TRBJ2-7,TRBV7-2,TGTGCCAGCAGCCCTGTGACGGGTACCTACGAGCAGTACTTC,CASSPVTGTYEQYF
once,NA,TRBJ2-7,TRBV28,TGTGCCAGCAGTTTACCTAGCGAAGACTCCTACGAGCAGTACTTC,CASSLPSEDSYEQYF
NA,NA,TRBJ1-1,TRBV27,TGTGCCAGCAGTTTCGGCCCCAACACTGAAGCTTTCTTT,CASSFGPNTEAFF
NA,NA,TRBJ1-1,TRBV27,TGTGCCAGCAGGGGATCAGTGAACACTGAAGCTTTCTTT,CASRGSVNTEAFF
NA,NA,TRBJ2-7,TRBV27,TGTGCCAGCAGTCACCGGACTCGGGCCTACGAGCAGTACTTC,CASSHRTRAYEQYF
NA,NA,TRBJ1-4,TRBV15,TGTGCCACCAGCAGAGATCGAGATGCTGAAGGAAAACTGTTTTTT,CATSRDRDAEGKLFF
NA,TRBD1,TRBJ1-2,TRBV27,TGTGCCAGCAGTTTACGTCAGGGGGCTTCTGGCTACACCTTC,CASSLRQGASGYTF
NA,NA,TRBJ2-7,TRBV6-1,TGTGCCAGCAGGGAACCGGGGACCTACGAGCAGTACTTC,CASREPGTYEQYF
once,TRBD1,TRBJ1-5,TRBV27,TGTGCCAGCAGTTTTGGGACAGGGCAAAATCAGCCCCAGCATTTT,CASSFGTGQNQPQHF
NA,NA,TRBJ1-5,TRBV6-4,TGTGCCAGCAGTGAGCGAGGGGACGCAAGCAATCAGCCCCAGCATTTT,CASSERGDASNQPQHF
NA,TRBD2,TRBJ2-3,TRBV2,TGTGCCAGCGTACTTGCGGGAGACCCCGATACGCAGTATTTT,CASVLAGDPDTQYF
NA,NA,TRBJ2-2,TRBV7-9,TGTGCCAGCAGCTTGGGCCAAGGGTTGACCGGGGAGCTGTTTTTT,CASSLGQGLTGELFF
NA,TRBD2,TRBJ2-7,TRBV5-8,TGTGCCAGCAGCTCGCTAGCGGCTAGCTCCTACGAGCAGTACTTC,CASSSLAASSYEQYF
NA,NA,TRBJ2-1,TRBV4-1,TGCGCCAGCAGCCACAGGGGTGGTAACAATGAGCAGTTCTTC,CASSHRGGNNEQFF
NA,NA,TRBJ2-7,TRBV7-3,TGTGCCAGCAGCTCCGGCGGGTCCCGCTCCTACGAGCAGTACTTC,CASSSGGSRSYEQYF
NA,TRBD2,TRBJ2-2,TRBV6-4,TGTGCCAGCAGTGACAGAGGACTAGCGGACCTTACCGGGGAGCTGTTTTTT,CASSDRGLADLTGELFF
NA,NA,TRBJ2-1,TRBV29-1,TGCAGCGTTGAAGGGGGTAGACAGCCTTACAATGAGCAGTTCTTC,CSVEGGRQPYNEQFF
NA,TRBD1,TRBJ1-6,TRBV7-2,TGTGCCAGCAGCTTTCGGACAGGGTGGGTTTCACCCCTCCACTTT,CASSFRTGWVSPLHF
NA,NA,TRBJ2-1,TRBV10-2,TGCGCCAGCAGTGAGTCGTTCTACAATGAGCAGTTCTTC,CASSESFYNEQFF
NA,NA,TRBJ2-3,TRBV27,TGTGCCAGCACCCTCATGGGCACAGATACGCAGTATTTT,CASTLMGTDTQYF
NA,NA,TRBJ2-1,TRBV6-5,TGTGCCAGCAGTTATGGACGTGAGCAGTTCTTC,CASSYGREQFF
NA,NA,TRBJ2-3,TRBV28,TGTGCCAGCAGTTCAAAGCACCATAGCACAGATACGCAGTATTTT,CASSSKHHSTDTQYF
NA,TRBD2,TRBJ2-5,TRBV28,TGTGCCAGCAACGGACTAGCGGGAGTTCAAGAGACCCAGTACTTC,CASNGLAGVQETQYF
NA,TRBD1,TRBJ2-1,TRBV7-2,TGTGCCAGCAGGTGGCCCGGGACAGGGTCTGATGAGCAGTTCTTC,CASRWPGTGSDEQFF
NA,TRBD1,TRBJ1-1,TRBV28,TGTGCCAGCAGTTTTGGGACAGGGGACACTGAAGCTTTCTTT,CASSFGTGDTEAFF
NA,NA,TRBJ1-1,TRBV11-2,TGTGCCAGCAGCTTAGGGGGGGCAGGCACTGAAGCTTTCTTT,CASSLGGAGTEAFF
once,TRBD1,TRBJ2-7,TRBV16,TGTGCCAGCAGCCAATCTTTGTCCGGAACAGGGGCTTACGAGCAGTACTTC,CASSQSLSGTGAYEQYF
NA,TRBD1,TRBJ1-3,TRBV13,TGTGCCAGCAGCTCAGACAGGGGTACGGAAAACACCATATATTTT,CASSSDRGTENTIYF
NA,NA,TRBJ1-5,TRBV6-1,TGTGCCAGCAGTGCCCATGGTACACCGTATAGCAATCAGCCCCAGCATTTT,CASSAHGTPYSNQPQHF
NA,TRBD1,TRBJ1-4,TRBV27,TGTGCCAGCAGTTTATTCAGGGGGTCTGAAAAACTGTTTTTT,CASSLFRGSEKLFF
NA,NA,TRBJ2-2,TRBV28,TGTGCCAGCAGTTTATCGCGACTCCAATTAAAGGCCGGGGAGCTGTTTTTT,CASSLSRLQLKAGELFF
NA,NA,TRBJ1-3,TRBV7-8,TGTGCCAGCAGCTTAGGGGCATTCTCTGGAAACACCATATATTTT,CASSLGAFSGNTIYF
NA,NA,TRBJ1-1,TRBV19,TGTGCCAGTAGCCTAACCTCCAGGGACACTGAAGCTTTCTTT,CASSLTSRDTEAFF
NA,NA,TRBJ2-7,TRBV28,TGTGCCAGCAGTTTATTCGGCCGGGACACCTCCTACGAGCAGTACTTC,CASSLFGRDTSYEQYF
NA,NA,TRBJ2-5,TRBV10-3,TGTGCCATCAGTGAGGGAGGGCATGAGACCCAGTACTTC,CAISEGGHETQYF
NA,TRBD1,TRBJ1-1,TRBV5-8,TGTGCCAGCAGCTTGGGGACAGGGGGCATCGCTTTCTTT,CASSLGTGGIAFF
NA,TRBD1,TRBJ2-7,TRBV14,TGTGCCAGCAGCCAACACCTAGGGACAGGGGTCGAGCAGTACTTC,CASSQHLGTGVEQYF
once,NA,TRBJ1-1,TRBV2,TGTGCCAGCAGTGAAGTGGAGTACATGAACACTGAAGCTTTCTTT,CASSEVEYMNTEAFF
NA,TRBD2,TRBJ2-5,TRBV7-6,TGTGCCAGCAGCTTAGGGGGACTAGCGGGAAGAGAGACCCAGTACTTC,CASSLGGLAGRETQYF
NA,NA,TRBJ1-3,TRBV9,TGTGCCAGCAGCCGAGATACAGCTACCGGGCCCTTTTTT,CASSRDTATGPFF
NA,NA,TRBJ2-1,TRBV19,TGTGCCAGTAAGAGCCCGAGCTCCTACAATGAGCAGTTCTTC,CASKSPSSYNEQFF
NA,NA,TRBJ2-5,TRBV6-7,TGTGCCAGCAGTTACCTCCCGCCGACCTTTAACAGGGAAGAGACCCAGTACTTC,CASSYLPPTFNREETQYF
few,NA,TRBJ2-7,TRBV9,TGTGCCAGCAGCGAGGGGGACGGCTACGAGCAGTACTTC,CASSEGDGYEQYF
NA,NA,TRBJ1-2,TRBV5-1,TGCGCCAGCACCTGGGGGCCAGAGTATGGCTACACCTTC,CASTWGPEYGYTF
once,TRBD1,TRBJ1-1,TRBV19,TGTGCCAGTAGTAATAACCGGGACAGCGCTGAAGCTTTCTTT,CASSNNRDSAEAFF
NA,NA,TRBJ2-7,TRBV6-5,TGTGCCAGCAGTTACTCGGATTCGGGCTACGAGCAGTACTTC,CASSYSDSGYEQYF